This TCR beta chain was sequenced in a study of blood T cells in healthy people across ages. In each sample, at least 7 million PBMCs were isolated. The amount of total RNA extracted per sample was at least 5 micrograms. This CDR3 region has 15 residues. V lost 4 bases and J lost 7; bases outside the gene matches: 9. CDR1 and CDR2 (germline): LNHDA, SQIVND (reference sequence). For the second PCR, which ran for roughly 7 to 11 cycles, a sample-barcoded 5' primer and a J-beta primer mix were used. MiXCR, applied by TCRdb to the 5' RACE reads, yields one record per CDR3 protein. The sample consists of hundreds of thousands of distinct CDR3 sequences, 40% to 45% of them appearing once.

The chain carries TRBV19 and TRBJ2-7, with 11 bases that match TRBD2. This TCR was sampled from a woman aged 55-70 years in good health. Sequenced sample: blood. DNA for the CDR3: TGTGCCAGTAGTACCAACCCACTAGCGGGAGTGGAGCAGTACTTC. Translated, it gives CASSTNPLAGVEQYF.